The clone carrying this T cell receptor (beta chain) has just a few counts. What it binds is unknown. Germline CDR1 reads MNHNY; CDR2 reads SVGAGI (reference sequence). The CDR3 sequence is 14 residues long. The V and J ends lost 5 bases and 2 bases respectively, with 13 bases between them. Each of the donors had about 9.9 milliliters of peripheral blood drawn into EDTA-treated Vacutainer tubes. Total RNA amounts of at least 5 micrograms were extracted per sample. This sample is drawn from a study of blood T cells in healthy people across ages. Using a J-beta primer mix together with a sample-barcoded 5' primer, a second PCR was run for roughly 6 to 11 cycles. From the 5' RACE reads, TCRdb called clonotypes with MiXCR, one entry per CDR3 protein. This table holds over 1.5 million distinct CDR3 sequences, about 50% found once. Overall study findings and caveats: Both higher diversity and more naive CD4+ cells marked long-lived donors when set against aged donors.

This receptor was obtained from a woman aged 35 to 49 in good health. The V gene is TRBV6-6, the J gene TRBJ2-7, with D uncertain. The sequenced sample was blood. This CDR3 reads CASSPPTDTYEQYF. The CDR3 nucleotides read TGTGCCAGCAGTCCCCCGACCGATACCTACGAGCAGTACTTC.